Here is one T cell receptor (beta chain) with its context. As yet, its antigen is unknown. Libraries for TCRalpha and TCRbeta carried sample barcodes and unique molecular identifiers via 5'RACE. TCRdb analysed the 5' RACE reads with MiXCR anew, one entry per CDR3 protein. The table has about 180,000 distinct CDR3 sequences, around 15% seen once. This record belongs to a study of T-cell memory formation after mild COVID-19. Findings and limits, study-wide: Proof of SARS-CoV-2 specificity was absent for the second-wave clones that crested on day 37. Contracting CD4+ clones sat mainly in CM and EM; CD8+ in EMRA. There was a balanced CD4/CD8 profile in clones contracting day 15 to 85, and later expanders leaned CD4+.

The V and J ends lost 1 base and 5 bases, in that order; junction bases with no gene match: 1. The CDR3 totals 13 residues. In germline, CDR1 is KGHSH, CDR2 LQKENI. Sample: PBMCs or a T cell subset sorted from them (not recorded which). The J gene is TRBJ2-5, the V gene TRBV18; 7 positions match TRBD2. This TCR was sampled from an adult woman who had mild COVID-19 (a few samples of this study predate the infection). Cell type and time point are not known. In DNA form, the CDR3 reads TGTGCCAGCTCACCACGGGAGGGGGAGACCCAGTACTTC. Residues: CASSPREGETQYF. Drawing the rest from reference TRBV18 and TRBJ2-5, the complete variable domain is NAGVMQNPRHLVRRRGQEARLRCSPMKGHSHVYWYRQLPEEGLKFMVYLQKENIIDESGMPKERFSAEFPKEGPSILRIQQVVRGDSAAYFCASSPREGETQYFGPGTRLLVL.